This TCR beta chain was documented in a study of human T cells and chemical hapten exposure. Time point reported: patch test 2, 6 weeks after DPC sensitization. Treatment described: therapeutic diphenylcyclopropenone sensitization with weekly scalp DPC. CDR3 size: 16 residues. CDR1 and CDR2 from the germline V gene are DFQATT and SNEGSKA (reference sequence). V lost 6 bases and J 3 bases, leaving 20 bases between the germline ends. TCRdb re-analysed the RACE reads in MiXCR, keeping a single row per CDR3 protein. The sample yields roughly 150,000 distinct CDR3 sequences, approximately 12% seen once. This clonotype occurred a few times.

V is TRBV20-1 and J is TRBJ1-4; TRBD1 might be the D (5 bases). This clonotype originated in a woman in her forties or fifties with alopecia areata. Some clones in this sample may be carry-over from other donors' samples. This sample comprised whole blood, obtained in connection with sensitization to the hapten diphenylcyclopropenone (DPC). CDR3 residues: CSATAPGRIANEKLFF. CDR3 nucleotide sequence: TGCAGTGCCACCGCCCCGGGGCGGATAGCTAATGAAAAACTGTTTTTT.